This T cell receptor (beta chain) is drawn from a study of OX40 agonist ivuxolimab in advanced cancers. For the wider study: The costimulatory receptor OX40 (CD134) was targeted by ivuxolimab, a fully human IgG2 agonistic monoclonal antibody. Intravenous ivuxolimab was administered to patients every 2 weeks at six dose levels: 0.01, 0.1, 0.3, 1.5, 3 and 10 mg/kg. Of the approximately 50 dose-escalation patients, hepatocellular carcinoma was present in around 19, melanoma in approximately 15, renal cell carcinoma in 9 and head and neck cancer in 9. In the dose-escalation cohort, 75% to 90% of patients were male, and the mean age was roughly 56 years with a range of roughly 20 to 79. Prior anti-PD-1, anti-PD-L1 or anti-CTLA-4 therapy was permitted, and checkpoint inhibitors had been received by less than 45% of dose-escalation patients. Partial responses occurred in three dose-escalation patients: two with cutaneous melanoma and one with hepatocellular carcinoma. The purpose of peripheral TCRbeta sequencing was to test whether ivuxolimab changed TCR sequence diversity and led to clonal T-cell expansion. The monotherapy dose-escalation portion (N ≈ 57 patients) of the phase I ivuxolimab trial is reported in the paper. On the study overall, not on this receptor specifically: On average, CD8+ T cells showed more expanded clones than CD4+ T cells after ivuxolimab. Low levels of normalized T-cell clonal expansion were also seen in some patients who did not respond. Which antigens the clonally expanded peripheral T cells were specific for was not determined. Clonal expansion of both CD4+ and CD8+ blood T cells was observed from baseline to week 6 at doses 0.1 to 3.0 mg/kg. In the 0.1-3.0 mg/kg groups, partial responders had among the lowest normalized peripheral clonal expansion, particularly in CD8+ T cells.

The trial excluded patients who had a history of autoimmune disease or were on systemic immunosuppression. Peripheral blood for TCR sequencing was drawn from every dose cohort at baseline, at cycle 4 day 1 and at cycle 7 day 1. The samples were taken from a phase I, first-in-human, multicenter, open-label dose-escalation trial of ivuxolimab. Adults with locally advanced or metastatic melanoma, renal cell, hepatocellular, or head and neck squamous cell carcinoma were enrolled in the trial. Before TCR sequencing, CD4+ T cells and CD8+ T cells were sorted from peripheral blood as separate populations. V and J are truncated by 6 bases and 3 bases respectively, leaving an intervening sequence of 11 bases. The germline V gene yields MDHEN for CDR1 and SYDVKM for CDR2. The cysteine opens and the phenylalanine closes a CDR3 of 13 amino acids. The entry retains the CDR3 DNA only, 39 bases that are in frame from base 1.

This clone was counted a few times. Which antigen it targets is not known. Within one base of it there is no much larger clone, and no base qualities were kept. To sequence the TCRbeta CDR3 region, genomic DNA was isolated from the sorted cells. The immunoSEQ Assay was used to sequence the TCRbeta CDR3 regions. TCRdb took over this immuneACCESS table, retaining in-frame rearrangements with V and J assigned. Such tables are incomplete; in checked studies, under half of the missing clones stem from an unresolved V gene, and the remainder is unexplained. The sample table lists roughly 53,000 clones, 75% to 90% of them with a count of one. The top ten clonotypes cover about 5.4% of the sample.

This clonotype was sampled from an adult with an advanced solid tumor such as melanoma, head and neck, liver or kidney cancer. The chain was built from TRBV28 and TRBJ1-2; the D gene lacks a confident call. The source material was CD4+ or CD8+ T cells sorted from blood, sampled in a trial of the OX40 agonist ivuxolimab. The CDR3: CASSPTVYYGYTF. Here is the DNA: TGTGCCAGCAGCCCAACAGTGTACTATGGCTACACCTTC.